The 19 T cell receptor beta chains below were found in one sample sequenced in a study of human T cells and chemical hapten exposure. Time point: patch test 1, 2 weeks after DPC sensitization. The treatment: therapeutic diphenylcyclopropenone sensitization with weekly scalp DPC. A single record per CDR3 protein comes from TCRdb applying MiXCR to the RACE reads. Found here are 300,000 to 400,000 distinct CDR3 sequences, approximately 6.3% of them singletons; the top ten hold less than 10%. Specimen: whole blood, collected in connection with sensitization to the hapten diphenylcyclopropenone (DPC). The receptor source for this set is a young woman with alopecia areata. Some clones in this sample may be carry-over from other donors' samples.

In this sample, this clonotype turned up many times. The V gene is TRBV4-3, the J gene TRBJ2-3; 10 bases match TRBD2. V lost 1 base and J lost 8; bases outside the gene matches: 12. In germline, CDR1 is LGHNA, CDR2 YSLEER. CDR3 length equals 17 residues. The CDR3 loop is CASSQAWSSGGAGTQYF. CDR3 nucleotides: TGCGCCAGCAGCCAAGCGTGGTCCAGCGGGGGGGCAGGTACGCAGTATTTT.

This clonotype was counted between two and nine times. J is TRBJ1-2 and V is TRBV28; no clear D. Germline assignment: CDR1 MDHEN and CDR2 SYDVKM. Trimming took off 11 bases at V and 5 bases at J, with 15 bases between the two ends. There are 12 residues in the CDR3. CDR3 region: CAHSSGLYGYTF. CDR3 DNA: TGTGCCCATTCGAGCGGACTGTATGGCTACACCTTC.

This clonotype was seen more than once but under ten times. V usage is TRBV11-1 and J usage is TRBJ2-1; 7 bases align to TRBD2. The germline V gene encodes CDR1 SGHAT and CDR2 FQDESV (reference sequence). With V trimmed by 5 bases and J by 8 bases, 15 bases remained unmatched. CDR3 length equals 16 residues. This chain's CDR3 is CASSQEAREGFDEQFF. The CDR3 region has the DNA TGTGCCAGCAGCCAGGAGGCCAGGGAGGGCTTCGATGAGCAGTTCTTC.

In its sample, this clonotype was seen a few times. The chain couples TRBV20-1 to TRBJ1-1, with no clear D. The germline V gene encodes CDR1 DFQATT and CDR2 SNEGSKA (reference sequence). There are 13 residues in the CDR3. Trimming shortened V by 1 base and J by 6 bases, and 12 bases separated the two germline ends. The CDR3 loop is CSARVWPRAEAFF. The CDR3 DNA is TGCAGTGCTAGAGTTTGGCCGAGGGCTGAAGCTTTCTTT.

The chain is built from TRBV28 and TRBJ2-6; 9 nucleotides match TRBD1. J was trimmed by 0 bases and V by 5 bases; bases with no gene match: 5. CDR1 is MDHEN and CDR2 is SYDVKM in the germline V gene. The length of the CDR3 is 17 residues. CDR3 sequence: CASSLGQGSSGANVLTF. The DNA for the CDR3 is TGTGCCAGCAGTCTCGGACAGGGGAGCTCTGGGGCCAACGTCCTGACTTTC.

This clonotype showed up just a few times. The CDR3 protein is CAISESSDSNYGYTF. The CDR3 nucleotides read TGTGCCATCAGTGAGTCCTCAGATTCTAACTATGGCTACACCTTC. The chain combines TRBV10-3 with TRBJ1-2; no clear D. Germline values: CDR1 ENHRY, CDR2 SYGVKD. The CDR3 runs to 15 residues. V was trimmed by 0 bases and J by 0 bases, leaving 8 bases between them.

This clonotype was counted a few times. The chain employs TRBV18 and TRBJ1-5; D gene unclear. This CDR3 contains 14 residues. Looked up from germline, CDR1 is KGHSH and CDR2 is LQKENI. The V end was cut by 2 bases, the J end by 0 bases, with 5 bases between. CDR3 loop: CASSPMDSNQPQHF. The CDR3 region has the DNA TGTGCCAGCTCACCAATGGATAGCAATCAGCCCCAGCATTTT.

This clonotype showed up just a few times. V is TRBV7-2 and J is TRBJ1-5, with D unresolved. Deletions cut 5 bases from V and 5 bases from J, with 16 bases between. This CDR3 contains 15 residues. Germline lookup yields CDR1 SGHTA and CDR2 FQGNSA. The CDR3 nucleotides are TGTGCCAGCAGCCCCCAGGCGGGTGGAGATCAGCCCCAGCATTTT. Encoded protein: CASSPQAGGDQPQHF.

The chain recombines TRBV6-5 with TRBJ1-2; a possible D gene is TRBD1 (6 bases). CDR1 MNHEY and CDR2 SVGAGI come from the germline V gene. The CDR3 has 17 residues. V lost 0 bases, J lost 0 bases, and 14 bases lay in between. In DNA form, the CDR3 reads TGTGCCAGCAGTTACTCGTCTGCCAAGGGGGCTAACTATGGCTACACCTTC. This gives the protein CASSYSSAKGANYGYTF.

The genes are TRBV4-2 and TRBJ2-1, with TRBD1 as a possible D gene (6 bases). Germline CDR1 reads LGHNA; CDR2 reads YNFKEQ. V gave up 1 base and J gave up 5 bases, with 15 bases separating them. This CDR3 region has 16 residues. CDR3 bases: TGTGCCAGCAGCCAAGGAAACAGGGTGTGGGACAATGAGCAGTTCTTC. It translates to CASSQGNRVWDNEQFF.

This clonotype was recorded a few times. The chain couples TRBV28 to TRBJ1-2; D not certain. V lost 6 bases and J lost 5, with 19 bases in between. The CDR3 is made up of 15 amino acids. CDR1 and CDR2 from the germline V gene are MDHEN and SYDVKM. CDR3 sequence (DNA): TGTGCCAGCAGCACCGGTGGAGGCGGTGGGTATGGCTACACCTTC. The encoded protein is CASSTGGGGGYGYTF.

Only a few counts were recorded for this clonotype. This chain links TRBV4-3 with TRBJ1-2; tentatively, D is TRBD1 (6 bases). Between the trimmed V and J ends, which lost 1 base and 8 bases, there was a span of 14 bases. Germline values: CDR1 LGHNA, CDR2 YSLEER. CDR3 length: 14 amino acids. The CDR3 DNA is TGCGCCAGCAGCCAAGTCCCGGGGGCGCCGGGCTACACCTTC. This gives the protein CASSQVPGAPGYTF.

CDR3 coding DNA: TGTGCCAGCAGCCGGGGGACTAGCGGGGTTGGGACGGCAGATACGCAGTATTTT. The encoded protein is CASSRGTSGVGTADTQYF. The chain employs TRBV5-4 and TRBJ2-3; 13 positions match TRBD2. The CDR3 totals 18 residues. Per germline, CDR1 SGHNT and CDR2 YYREEE (reference sequence). The V segment lost 4 bases and the J segment 4 bases; nucleotides outside the gene matches: 12.

J is TRBJ1-1 and V is TRBV6-2 or TRBV6-3; weak D call: TRBD1 (5 bases). This CDR3 region has 14 residues. The ends were cut back, 6 bases at V and 5 bases at J, with 16 bases in the middle. Germline CDR1 is MNHEY and CDR2 is SVGEGT. CDR3 sequence reads: CASSYEGVATEAFF. In DNA, the CDR3 is TGTGCCAGCAGCTACGAAGGGGTTGCGACTGAAGCTTTCTTT.

By share, this clonotype ranks as medium-sized. The chain employs TRBV29-1 and TRBJ1-1; 8 nucleotides agree with TRBD1. V lost 3 bases and J lost 3; bases outside the gene matches: 3. The CDR3 sequence is 13 residues long. Per germline, CDR1 SQVTM and CDR2 ANQGSEA. The CDR3 DNA reads TGCAGCGTTGACGGACAGGGAGACACTGAAGCTTTCTTT. Its protein product is CSVDGQGDTEAFF.

This clonotype occurred many times. The V call is TRBV6-5, the J call TRBJ1-1, with 7 bases fitting TRBD1. Unmatched junction bases numbered 12, after V lost 6 bases and J lost 2 bases. The CDR3 sequence is 16 residues long. Germline V gene data show CDR1 as MNHEY and CDR2 as SVGAGI. For the CDR3, the DNA is TGTGCCAGCAGACGAGGGACAGCGCTGCTTAACACTGAAGCTTTCTTT. Translating it yields CASRRGTALLNTEAFF.

This clonotype was observed many times. The chain couples TRBV3-1 to TRBJ1-5; weak D call: TRBD1 (5 bases). The CDR3 is made up of 16 amino acids. The V end lost 1 base, the J end lost 3 bases, and 13 bases lay between the germline ends. The germline V gene has CDR1 LGHDT and CDR2 YNNKEL (reference sequence). This chain's CDR3 is CASSQVDGGDNQPQHF. CDR3 in DNA: TGTGCCAGCAGCCAAGTGGACGGGGGGGACAATCAGCCCCAGCATTTT.

Ten or more counts support this clonotype. The genes are TRBV29-1 and TRBJ2-6; D is perhaps TRBD2 (5 bases). Trimming left V 6 bases short and J 0 bases short, with 6 bases between. Germline CDR1 is SQVTM and CDR2 is ANQGSEA. The length of the CDR3 is 13 residues. CDR3 in amino acids: CSVRDSGANVLTF. CDR3 sequence (DNA): TGCAGCGTACGGGACTCTGGGGCCAACGTCCTGACTTTC.

This clonotype came up a few times. The chain combines TRBV28 with TRBJ2-7; tentatively, D is TRBD2 (5 bases). Looked up from germline, CDR1 is MDHEN and CDR2 is SYDVKM. This CDR3 region has 12 residues. Between the trimmed V and J ends, which lost 2 bases and 7 bases, there was a span of 9 bases. Here the CDR3 DNA reads TGTGCCAGCAGTTTAAGAGCGGAAGAGCAGTACTTC. Translated, it gives CASSLRAEEQYF.